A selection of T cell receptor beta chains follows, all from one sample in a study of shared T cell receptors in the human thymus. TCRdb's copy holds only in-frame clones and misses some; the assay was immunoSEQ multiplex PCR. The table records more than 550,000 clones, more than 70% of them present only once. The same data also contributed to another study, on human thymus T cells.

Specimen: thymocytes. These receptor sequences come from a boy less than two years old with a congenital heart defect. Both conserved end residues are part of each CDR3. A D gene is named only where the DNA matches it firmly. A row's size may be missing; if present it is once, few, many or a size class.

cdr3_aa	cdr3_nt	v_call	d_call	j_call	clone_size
CASSYRRDSVEKLFF	TGTGCCAGCAGTTACCGCAGGGATAGTGTTGAAAAACTGTTTTTT	TRBV6-5	NA	TRBJ1-4	NA
CASSADRPDNQPQHF	TGTGCCAGCAGTGCCGACAGGCCCGACAATCAGCCCCAGCATTTT	TRBV6-1	NA	TRBJ1-5	NA
CASSQTPPSGRLPYF	TGCGCCAGCAGCCAAACACCCCCTAGCGGGAGATTACCGTATTTT	TRBV4-3	TRBD2	TRBJ2-3	once
CASSPEQGARNTEAFF	TGTGCCAGCAGCCCGGAACAGGGGGCGCGGAACACTGAAGCTTTCTTT	TRBV5-4	TRBD1	TRBJ1-1	NA
CASSLAGGRASSYEQYF	TGTGCCAGCAGCTTAGCAGGAGGGCGGGCCAGCTCCTACGAGCAGTACTTC	TRBV7-2	NA	TRBJ2-7	few
CASSLGGDFTGDPTEAFF	TGTGCCAGCAGCTTAGGGGGAGATTTCACAGGGGATCCCACAGAAGCTTTCTTT	TRBV7-9	TRBD1	TRBJ1-1	NA
CASSYGTGKKANYGYTF	TGTGCCAGCAGCTATGGGACAGGGAAGAAAGCTAACTATGGCTACACCTTC	TRBV5-5	TRBD1	TRBJ1-2	NA
CASSLESRDRGRCNTEAFF	TGCGCCAGCAGCTTAGAGTCCCGGGACAGGGGACGATGTAACACTGAAGCTTTCTTT	TRBV5-1	TRBD1	TRBJ1-1	few
CASIKDRVTDTQYF	TGTGCCAGCATCAAGGACAGGGTCACAGATACGCAGTATTTT	TRBV2	TRBD1	TRBJ2-3	NA
CASSPPDRVGEQYF	TGTGCCAGCAGCCCCCCGGACAGGGTTGGCGAGCAGTACTTC	TRBV2	TRBD1	TRBJ2-7	NA
CASSMLDGDSNQPQHF	TGTGCCAGTAGTATGCTCGACGGGGATAGCAATCAGCCCCAGCATTTT	TRBV19	NA	TRBJ1-5	NA
CASSVNRGPRYEQYF	TGTGCCAGCAGTGTAAACAGGGGGCCCCGCTACGAGCAGTACTTC	TRBV2	TRBD1	TRBJ2-7	NA
CASGSGEETQYF	TGTGCCAGCGGTTCGGGGGAAGAGACCCAGTACTTC	TRBV7-8	NA	TRBJ2-5	NA
CASSLEAGDHTEAFF	TGTGCCAGCAGCTTAGAGGCGGGGGACCACACTGAAGCTTTCTTT	TRBV7-9	NA	TRBJ1-1	NA
CASTPGVGRHF	TGTGCCAGTACCCCAGGGGTAGGGAGGCATTTT	TRBV19	NA	TRBJ1-5	NA
CASSFGGLAQYF	TGTGCCAGCAGTTTTGGGGGACTAGCGCAGTACTTC	TRBV28	TRBD2	TRBJ2-7	NA
CASSILGLAGGTSSYNEQFF	TGTGCCAGTAGTATCTTGGGACTAGCGGGGGGGACGAGCTCCTACAATGAGCAGTTCTTC	TRBV19	TRBD2	TRBJ2-1	NA
CASSMRGLNNEQFF	TGTGCCAGCAGTATGAGGGGGCTTAACAATGAGCAGTTCTTC	TRBV28	TRBD1	TRBJ2-1	NA
CATSRVHRDFETSGRGETQYF	TGTGCCACCAGCAGAGTGCACCGAGACTTCGAAACTAGCGGGAGAGGGGAGACCCAGTACTTC	TRBV15	TRBD2	TRBJ2-5	NA
CASRSYSYNEQFF	TGTGCCAGCAGGTCCTACTCCTACAATGAGCAGTTCTTC	TRBV28	NA	TRBJ2-1	NA
CASSYGASGTYEQYF	TGTGCCAGCAGTTACGGCGCGAGCGGAACCTACGAGCAGTACTTC	TRBV6-6	NA	TRBJ2-7	few
CASRPPSGRLADTQYF	TGTGCCAGCAGGCCCCCTAGCGGGAGATTGGCAGATACGCAGTATTTT	TRBV7-4	TRBD2	TRBJ2-3	once
CASSPGLAGVKVEQFF	TGTGCCAGCAGCCCGGGACTAGCCGGGGTTAAGGTTGAGCAGTTCTTC	TRBV7-6	TRBD2	TRBJ2-1	once
CASSQGSPTGVDGYTF	TGTGCCAGCAGCCAAGGTTCCCCCACAGGGGTGGATGGCTACACCTTC	TRBV14	TRBD1	TRBJ1-2	NA
CASSQKQVSNQPQHF	TGCGCCAGCAGCCAAAAACAGGTCAGCAATCAGCCCCAGCATTTT	TRBV4-1	NA	TRBJ1-5	few
CASSVVGTGGYGYTF	TGTGCCAGCAGCGTAGTGGGCACAGGGGGGTATGGCTACACCTTC	TRBV9	TRBD1	TRBJ1-2	NA
CASSPNYIRTGVGEELFF	TGCGCCAGCAGCCCCAATTATATTAGGACAGGCGTTGGTGAAGAACTGTTTTTT	TRBV5-1	TRBD1	TRBJ1-4	once
CASSLEAANTEAFF	TGCGCCAGCAGCCTCGAAGCGGCGAACACTGAAGCTTTCTTT	TRBV5-1	NA	TRBJ1-1	NA
CAWTHRTMGDQPQHF	TGTGCCTGGACCCACAGGACGATGGGTGATCAGCCCCAGCATTTT	TRBV30	NA	TRBJ1-5	NA
CATSRDRDRAANEKLFF	TGTGCCACCAGCAGGGACCGGGACAGGGCTGCTAATGAAAAACTGTTTTTT	TRBV15	TRBD1	TRBJ1-4	NA
CASRPGQLMNTEAFF	TGTGCCAGCAGACCGGGACAGCTCATGAACACTGAAGCTTTCTTT	TRBV5-6	TRBD1	TRBJ1-1	NA
CASGQENSGANVLTF	TGTGCCAGCGGCCAAGAAAACTCTGGGGCCAACGTCCTGACTTTC	TRBV28	NA	TRBJ2-6	NA
CAGSSSGRRNTGELFF	TGTGCCGGATCCTCTAGCGGGAGAAGAAACACCGGGGAGCTGTTTTTT	TRBV28	TRBD2	TRBJ2-2	NA
CASSYNRGYNSPLHF	TGTGCCAGCAGTTATAACAGGGGGTATAATTCACCCCTCCACTTT	TRBV28	TRBD1	TRBJ1-6	NA
CASSLRTSGSIGELFF	TGTGCCAGCAGCCTACGGACTAGCGGGAGTATCGGGGAGCTGTTTTTT	TRBV7-2	TRBD2	TRBJ2-2	NA
CASSQDGGEQYF	TGCGCCAGCAGCCAAGACGGGGGGGAGCAGTACTTC	TRBV4-3	TRBD2	TRBJ2-7	once
CASSGGSWDNSPLHF	TGCGCCAGCAGCGGGGGGAGTTGGGATAATTCACCCCTCCACTTT	TRBV5-1	NA	TRBJ1-6	NA
CASSEGHYTGELFF	TGTGCCAGCAGTGAGGGCCACTACACCGGGGAGCTGTTTTTT	TRBV6-1	NA	TRBJ2-2	NA
CASSQVSVSSYEQYF	TGTGCCAGCAGCCAAGTCTCTGTCAGCTCCTACGAGCAGTACTTC	TRBV14	NA	TRBJ2-7	NA
CASSQAGRGEQYF	TGCGCCAGCAGCCAAGCGGGGCGGGGGGAGCAGTACTTC	TRBV4-3	TRBD2	TRBJ2-7	few
CASSAAPKNEQYF	TGTGCCAGCAGCGCAGCGCCCAAAAACGAGCAGTACTTC	TRBV13	NA	TRBJ2-7	NA
CASRADRGQTEAFF	TGTGCCAGCAGAGCGGACAGGGGGCAGACTGAAGCTTTCTTT	TRBV6-6	TRBD1	TRBJ1-1	few
CASSHPRASGDTDTQYF	TGTGCCAGCAGCCACCCCCGGGCTAGCGGGGACACAGATACGCAGTATTTT	TRBV4-2	TRBD2	TRBJ2-3	NA
CASSSPLAGAETQYF	TGTGCCAGCAGTTCCCCTCTAGCGGGAGCGGAGACCCAGTACTTC	TRBV28	TRBD2	TRBJ2-5	NA
CAWSLAGVAETQYF	TGTGCCTGGAGTCTAGCGGGGGTAGCGGAGACCCAGTACTTC	TRBV30	TRBD2	TRBJ2-5	NA
CASSLAGQDKSSGANVLTF	TGCGCCAGCAGCTTGGCGGGACAGGACAAGAGCTCTGGGGCCAACGTCCTGACTTTC	TRBV5-1	TRBD1	TRBJ2-6	NA
CASGLVTRKNTEETQYF	TGTGCTAGTGGTTTGGTGACAAGGAAAAACACCGAAGAGACCCAGTACTTC	TRBV12-5	NA	TRBJ2-5	once
CASSLGVRLAGVSETQYF	TGTGCCAGCAGCTTAGGGGTCCGTCTAGCGGGAGTATCAGAGACCCAGTACTTC	TRBV5-4	TRBD2	TRBJ2-5	once
CASSIVAASGSGRDTGELFF	TGTGCCAGTAGTATAGTGGCGGCTAGCGGGAGTGGGAGGGACACCGGGGAGCTGTTTTTT	TRBV19	TRBD2	TRBJ2-2	few
CASSQGDNLTDTQYF	TGCGCCAGCAGCCAAGGGGACAACCTCACAGATACGCAGTATTTT	TRBV4-3	NA	TRBJ2-3	NA
CAYLSDRGTTDTQYF	TGCGCATACCTTTCGGACAGGGGGACCACAGATACGCAGTATTTT	TRBV10-1	TRBD1	TRBJ2-3	NA
CASSLAPGTWNTEAFF	TGTGCCAGCAGCTTGGCCCCAGGGACTTGGAACACTGAAGCTTTCTTT	TRBV5-4	NA	TRBJ1-1	NA
CASLTDRVDEQYF	TGTGCCAGCCTCACCGACAGGGTCGACGAGCAGTACTTC	TRBV28	TRBD1	TRBJ2-7	NA
CASRQGAPLGAYEQYF	TGTGCCAGCCGACAGGGTGCGCCGCTCGGGGCCTACGAGCAGTACTTC	TRBV5-5	TRBD1	TRBJ2-7	NA